These 32 T cell receptor beta chains share one sample of origin, sequenced in a study of early T cells in non-severe SARS-CoV-2 infection. TCRdb ran MiXCR on the 5' RACE reads and lists one entry per CDR3 protein. The sample contains around 81,000 distinct CDR3 sequences, 11% to 15% of which appear only once. Sample: whole blood. The receptor source for this set is an adult who was a healthcare worker with PCR-confirmed SARS-CoV-2 infection or an uninfected control (not recorded which).

V gene TRBV11-2 combines with J gene TRBJ2-3, with 12 bases fitting TRBD2. This CDR3 comprises 16 residues. CDR1 and CDR2 from the germline V gene are SGHAT and FQNNGV. The ends lost 3 bases at V and 4 bases at J; junction bases unmatched: 5. As DNA, the CDR3 is TGTGCCAGCAGCTTCGGACTAGCGGGGATCTCAGATACGCAGTATTTT. Protein product: CASSFGLAGISDTQYF.

This clonotype was counted only a few times. This chain links TRBV7-2 with TRBJ1-1, with D perhaps matching TRBD1 (5 bases). Germline assignment: CDR1 SGHTA and CDR2 FQGNSA. This CDR3 spans 13 amino acids. Trimming took 1 base from V and 5 from J, leaving 8 bases between them. CDR3 region: CASSLGGATEAFF. The CDR3 DNA reads as TGTGCCAGCAGCTTAGGAGGGGCGACTGAAGCTTTCTTT. Full variable domain (outside the CDR3, taken from reference TRBV7-2 and TRBJ1-1): GAGVSQSPSNKVTEKGKDVELRCDPISGHTALYWYRQSLGQGLEFLIYFQGNSAPDKSGLPSDRFSAERTGGSVSTLTIQRTQQEDSAVYLCASSLGGATEAFFGQGTRLTVV.

V is TRBV3-1 and J is TRBJ2-7, with TRBD2 as a possible D gene (5 bases). Per germline, CDR1 LGHDT and CDR2 YNNKEL (reference sequence). The CDR3 loop spans 14 amino acids. V lost 5 bases and J lost 4, with 15 bases in between. The CDR3 region is CASSGRAGSYEQYF. The CDR3 DNA follows: TGTGCCAGCAGCGGCCGGGCGGGCAGTTACGAGCAGTACTTC.

On this clonotype itself: With a much larger clone just one base away, this may be a read error. The rearrangement links TRBV7-9 to TRBJ1-3; D is possibly TRBD1 (6 bases). This CDR3 contains 13 residues. CDR1 is SEHNR and CDR2 is FQNEAQ in the germline V gene (reference sequence). The CDR3 loop is CASSTQGGSTIYF. The CDR3 coding sequence is TGTGCCAGCAGCACCCAAGGGGGAAGCACCATATATTTT.

V is TRBV12-3 or TRBV12-4 and J is TRBJ2-5; 7 bases agree with TRBD2. The CDR3 length is 16 residues. The junction had 12 bases not matched to a gene; V was cut back by 6 bases and J by 2 bases. The CDR3 nucleotides are TGTGCCAGCAGCTACCCGAGAGCGGGGAAACAAGAGACCCAGTACTTC. Amino acids: CASSYPRAGKQETQYF.

In this sample, this clonotype turned up many times. The chain carries TRBV5-6 and TRBJ1-5, with D uncertain. Germline CDR1 and CDR2: SGHDT and YYEEEE. This CDR3 has 15 residues. Trimming took off 2 bases at V and 2 bases at J, with 11 bases between the two ends. CDR3 nucleotide sequence: TGTGCCAGCAGCTTTAGAGGGTTAGGCAATCAGCCCCAGCATTTT. It yields the protein CASSFRGLGNQPQHF.

This clonotype was recorded at least ten times. Here the CDR3 DNA reads TGTGCAAGTCGCTCGGGGAACAGAACTGCGACCGATTCTAATTCACCCCTCCACTTT. Translated, it gives CASRSGNRTATDSNSPLHF. The V gene is TRBV12-2, the J gene TRBJ1-6. TRBV12-2 is marked as a pseudogene. This CDR3 has 19 residues.

Only a few counts were recorded for this clonotype. This CDR3 is CASSYTSGTGGRNTIYF. CDR3 nucleotide sequence: TGTGCCAGCAGTTACACCTCCGGGACAGGGGGTAGAAACACCATATATTTT. This chain connects TRBV6-5 to TRBJ1-3; 11 bases map to TRBD1. V was pared by 2 bases and J by 5 bases, with 8 bases of the junction left unmatched. This CDR3 has 17 amino acids. Germline V gene lookup returns CDR1 MNHEY and CDR2 SVGAGI.

J is TRBJ1-1 and V is TRBV7-2; D not resolved. Germline V lookup: CDR1 SGHTA, CDR2 FQGNSA. This CDR3 has 14 residues. V was pared by 5 bases and J by 3 bases, with 13 bases between. This CDR3 reads CASSPARGYTEAFF. Written as DNA, the CDR3 is TGTGCCAGCAGCCCAGCGCGTGGATACACTGAAGCTTTCTTT.

This clonotype has a handful of counts. The chain recombines TRBV7-2 with TRBJ2-7; D ambiguous. The CDR3 totals 14 residues. Trimming removed 0 bases from V and 1 base from J, with 7 bases in between. The germline V gene encodes CDR1 SGHTA and CDR2 FQGNSA. This chain's CDR3 is CASSLAALSYEQYF. In DNA, the CDR3 is TGTGCCAGCAGCTTAGCGGCCCTATCCTACGAGCAGTACTTC. The whole variable domain, remainder taken from reference TRBV7-2 and TRBJ2-7, is GAGVSQSPSNKVTEKGKDVELRCDPISGHTALYWYRQSLGQGLEFLIYFQGNSAPDKSGLPSDRFSAERTGGSVSTLTIQRTQQEDSAVYLCASSLAALSYEQYFGPGTRLTVT.

Of note for this clonotype: Possible read error: a much larger clone is one base away. The chain couples TRBV6-2 or TRBV6-3 to TRBJ2-2, with 7 bases identical to TRBD2. CDR3 length: 15 amino acids. CDR1 is MNHEY, CDR2 SVGEGT, per germline. DNA of the CDR3: TGTGCCAGCAGCCCCGGGGAGGGTGACACCGGGGAGCAGTTTTTT. This translates into CASSPGEGDTGEQFF.

This clonotype showed up many times. The gene calls are TRBV3-1 and TRBJ2-3, with 12 bases identical to TRBD2. Germline CDR1 and CDR2: LGHDT and YNNKEL (reference sequence). The J segment lost 2 bases and the V segment lost 4 bases, leaving 4 bases of the junction unmatched. The CDR3 extends over 16 amino acids. DNA for the CDR3: TGTGCCAGCAGCCCTGGACTAGCGGGGACCACAGATACGCAGTATTTT. Its protein is CASSPGLAGTTDTQYF.

V is TRBV20-1 and J is TRBJ2-5; the D call may be TRBD1 or TRBD2 (6 bases each). Germline values: CDR1 DFQATT, CDR2 SNEGSKA (reference sequence). The CDR3 is 13 residues long. With 8 bases removed from V and 4 bases from J, the gap between germline ends came to 17 bases. This CDR3 reads CSPASGAGETQYF. In nucleotides, the CDR3 is TGCAGTCCTGCCTCGGGGGCGGGAGAGACCCAGTACTTC.

The gene calls are TRBV5-1 and TRBJ2-3; D remains ambiguous. V dropped 6 bases and J dropped 6 bases, with 17 bases sitting between them. The CDR3 loop spans 14 amino acids. Germline V CDR1 and CDR2: SGHRS, YFSETQ. The chain's CDR3 is CASKKALPRDTQYF. Written as DNA, the CDR3 is TGCGCCAGCAAGAAAGCGCTACCAAGGGATACGCAGTATTTT.

Many counts were recorded for this clonotype. The chain combines TRBV7-2 with TRBJ2-7; TRBD1 or TRBD2 may be the D gene (6 bases each). The CDR3 length is 14 residues. The V and J ends lost 5 bases and 4 bases respectively, with 15 bases between them. The germline V gene has CDR1 SGHTA and CDR2 FQGNSA. CDR3 bases: TGTGCCAGCAGCCAACCCGGGGGCCTGTACGAGCAGTACTTC. Protein sequence: CASSQPGGLYEQYF.

This chain uses TRBV12-3 or TRBV12-4 with TRBJ2-7, with 7 nucleotides matching TRBD1. Trimming at V came to 2 bases and at J to 3 bases, leaving 4 bases not matched to a gene. The CDR3 runs to 14 residues. CDR3 nucleotides: TGTGCCAGCAGTTTACTAGGGGGCCTCTACGAGCAGTACTTC. It yields the protein CASSLLGGLYEQYF.

The chain carries TRBV28 and TRBJ2-1; D is possibly TRBD2 (5 bases). The CDR3 has 12 amino acids. Germline assignment: CDR1 MDHEN and CDR2 SYDVKM. V lost 5 bases to trimming and J lost 10 bases, with 12 bases between them. CDR3 protein: CASSHSGIEQFF. In DNA form, the CDR3 reads TGTGCCAGCAGTCACTCGGGGATCGAGCAGTTCTTC.

The rearrangement joins TRBV7-3 to TRBJ2-3; a possible D gene is TRBD1 (5 bases). Germline values: CDR1 SGHTA, CDR2 FQGTGA. Trimming shortened V by 4 bases and J by 6 bases, and 14 bases separated the two germline ends. The CDR3 runs 14 residues. The CDR3 spells CASSSSLRGDTQYF. The CDR3 nucleotides read TGTGCCAGCAGCTCTTCACTTAGGGGTGATACGCAGTATTTT.

This clonotype was observed a handful of times. The CDR3 sequence is CASSISGGPLRPFF. The CDR3 nucleotides read TGTGCCAGCAGCATTAGCGGGGGGCCCCTCCGCCCGTTCTTC. This chain joins TRBV6-2 or TRBV6-3 and TRBJ2-1; 10 nucleotides agree with TRBD2. V lost 6 bases, J lost 15 bases, and 14 bases stayed unmatched. Per germline, CDR1 MNHEY and CDR2 SVGEGT. The CDR3 loop spans 14 amino acids.

This clonotype came up a few times. The chain employs TRBV29-1 and TRBJ2-5, with 9 bases lining up with TRBD1. With V trimmed by 5 bases and J by 5 bases, 3 bases remained unmatched. CDR3 length equals 12 residues. Germline CDR1 SQVTM, CDR2 ANQGSEA. The CDR3 protein is CSVTQGAETQYF. For the CDR3, the DNA is TGCAGCGTTACACAGGGGGCGGAGACCCAGTACTTC.

The V and J genes are TRBV13 and TRBJ2-3; 9 bases agree with TRBD1. The CDR3 length is 15 residues. V trimming: 2 bases; J trimming: 6 bases; junction bases outside the gene matches: 6. Germline lookup yields CDR1 PRHDT and CDR2 FYEKMQ (reference sequence). The chain's CDR3 is CASSLRDRVLDTQYF. In nucleotides, the CDR3 is TGTGCCAGCAGCTTAAGGGACAGGGTTTTGGATACGCAGTATTTT.

The chain couples TRBV6-5 to TRBJ1-2; D ambiguous. CDR1 and CDR2 from the germline V gene are MNHEY and SVGAGI. The CDR3 is 14 amino acids. The germline V and J ends were trimmed by 0 bases and 5 bases, with 10 bases remaining between them. The chain's CDR3 is CASSYSTKMYGYTF. The CDR3 nucleotides are TGTGCCAGCAGTTACTCGACCAAAATGTATGGCTACACCTTC.

The chain has TRBV29-1 and TRBJ2-5; possible D gene TRBD2, 5 bases. Germline CDR1 reads SQVTM; CDR2 reads ANQGSEA. There are 12 residues in the CDR3. The germline V and J ends were trimmed by 8 bases and 4 bases, with 14 bases remaining between them. The chain's CDR3 is CSITGVGETQYF. CDR3 nucleotide sequence: TGCAGCATCACCGGGGTGGGAGAGACCCAGTACTTC.

This clonotype showed up just a few times. This chain uses TRBV4-2 with TRBJ2-7; 12 bases align to TRBD2. This CDR3 spans 17 amino acids. Germline V gene lookup returns CDR1 LGHNA and CDR2 YNFKEQ. V shed 2 bases, J shed 0 bases, and the junction held 5 bases outside the gene matches. CDR3: CASSQLTSGGRSYEQYF. The CDR3 coding sequence is TGTGCCAGCAGCCAATTGACTAGCGGGGGCCGCTCCTACGAGCAGTACTTC.

This sequence joins TRBV28 and TRBJ2-7; possibly TRBD1 or TRBD2 for D (5 bases each). This CDR3 comprises 12 residues. Looked up from germline, CDR1 is MDHEN and CDR2 is SYDVKM. V lost 7 bases and J lost 10, with 17 bases in between. In nucleotides, the CDR3 is TGTGCCAGCACAGGTCCTTTGGGACGACAGTACTTC. Translated, it gives CASTGPLGRQYF.

CDR3 sequence: CATSRPSATNEKLFF. The DNA of the CDR3 is TGTGCCACCAGCAGGCCCTCAGCAACTAATGAAAAACTGTTTTTT. The gene calls are TRBV15 and TRBJ1-4; D unclear. CDR3 length equals 15 residues. The V end lost 3 bases, the J end lost 0 bases, and 8 bases lay between the germline ends. Looked up from germline, CDR1 is LNHNV and CDR2 is YYDKDF (reference sequence).

This clonotype showed up many times. This rearrangement joins TRBV4-3 to TRBJ1-1; weak D call: TRBD1 (5 bases). The CDR3 has 15 residues. With 0 bases removed from V and 2 bases from J, the gap between germline ends came to 10 bases. CDR1 is LGHNA and CDR2 is YSLEER in the germline V gene. DNA for the CDR3: TGCGCCAGCAGCCAAGATCGTCAGGGAAACACTGAAGCTTTCTTT. The encoded protein is CASSQDRQGNTEAFF.

The sample holds a few counts of this clonotype. This rearrangement joins TRBV19 to TRBJ2-1, with a weak D call TRBD1 (6 bases). Trimming took off 3 bases at V and 9 bases at J, with 15 bases between the two ends. The germline V gene encodes CDR1 LNHDA and CDR2 SQIVND (reference sequence). The CDR3 loop spans 14 amino acids. The chain's CDR3 is CASSITYRDGEQFF. For the CDR3, the DNA is TGTGCCAGTAGTATCACCTACAGGGATGGTGAGCAGTTCTTC.

This clonotype was seen more than once but under ten times. V gene TRBV5-1 combines with J gene TRBJ1-1; D call uncertain. The V gene lost 2 bases and the J gene lost 6 bases, with 11 bases spanning the gap. CDR1 SGHRS and CDR2 YFSETQ come from the germline V gene. CDR3 length equals 13 residues. In DNA form, the CDR3 reads TGCGCCAGCAGCTTATCCCGGGCTGCTGAAGCTTTCTTT. Protein product: CASSLSRAAEAFF.

This clonotype occurred a few times. The gene calls are TRBV11-2 and TRBJ2-3; the D is unclear. Germline CDR1 reads SGHAT; CDR2 reads FQNNGV. Deletions cut 4 bases from V and 0 bases from J, with 14 bases between. This CDR3 region has 16 residues. The DNA of the CDR3 is TGTGCCAGCAGCTCCGGGTATCCGTCTAGCACAGATACGCAGTATTTT. Its translation: CASSSGYPSSTDTQYF.

This clonotype has a count of ten or more. The chain couples TRBV6-6 to TRBJ1-2; perhaps TRBD1 as D (6 bases). Germline CDR1 is MNHNY and CDR2 is SVGAGI (reference sequence). V lost 6 bases to trimming and J lost 2 bases, with 10 bases between them. The CDR3 totals 13 residues. The CDR3 nucleotides are TGTGCCAGCAGACTGGACAGAAACTATGGCTACACCTTC. Translating gives CASRLDRNYGYTF.

This clonotype has only a few counts. The chain links TRBV11-2 to TRBJ1-1; 8 nucleotides match TRBD1. V was clipped by 5 bases and J by 1 base; unmatched bases: 6. The CDR3 is 15 residues long. Germline V gene data show CDR1 as SGHAT and CDR2 as FQNNGV. CDR3 DNA: TGTGCCAGCAGCCCCCCAGGGGGCCCGAACACTGAAGCTTTCTTT. It is translated as CASSPPGGPNTEAFF.